What follows describes a single T cell receptor beta chain. The antigen is undetermined. The method was immunoSEQ multiplex PCR; TCRdb's version includes in-frame clones alone and lacks a portion of them. Among tens of thousands of clones listed, roughly 88% were seen once. The data belong to a study of STAT3 mutations in large granular lymphocyte leukemia. Across the whole study: Approximately 40% of treated T-LGLL patients showed hematologic response to immunosuppression.

Study results and caveats: Treatment regimens differed across patients between samplings. TCR clonotype switching after therapy occurred in about 30% of the 18 patients. Suggested: STAT3 mutation was not the ancestral event for these clonal expansions. In T-cell large granular lymphocyte leukemia, about half of patients showed multiple immunodominant subclonotypes.

The sequenced sample consisted of PBMCs. The TCR originated in a human donor with T large granular lymphocyte leukemia. Some clones in this sample may be carry-over from other donors' samples.

CDR3 loop: CASRPIGGYGYTF. The CDR3 DNA reads TGTGCCAGCAGACCCATTGGGGGCTATGGCTACACCTTC. The chain employs TRBV28 and TRBJ1-2; the D gene is possibly TRBD1 (5 bases). CDR3 length: 13 amino acids. Germline V gene sequence: CDR1 MDHEN, CDR2 SYDVKM. The V end was cut by 6 bases, the J end by 4 bases, with 12 bases between.